These 2 T cell receptor beta chains were sequenced from one sample in a study of blood T cell repertoires in COVID-19. Sequencing was performed with immunoSEQ multiplex PCR; in TCRdb, only in-frame clones are kept and a portion is missing. The sample contains roughly 250,000 clones, approximately 88% of which appear only once. Sequencing used peripheral blood. Source of these receptors: a woman in her thirties with acute or convalescent COVID-19.

The rearrangement links TRBV11-3 to TRBJ2-1, with 10 bases aligning to TRBD2. Germline lookup yields CDR1 SGHNT and CDR2 YENEEA. V trimming: 0 bases; J trimming: 3 bases; junction bases outside the gene matches: 2. This CDR3 is 16 amino acids long. Here the CDR3 reads CASSLDSGRIYNEQFF. The CDR3 nucleotides are TGTGCCAGCAGCTTAGATAGCGGGAGGATCTACAATGAGCAGTTCTTC.

The chain couples TRBV5-1 to TRBJ1-4; 9 bases are shared with TRBD1. The V gene's germline CDR1 is SGHRS and CDR2 YFSETQ. The CDR3 length is 17 residues. J was trimmed by 2 bases and V by 5 bases; bases with no gene match: 10. In nucleotides, the CDR3 is TGCGCCAGCAGTCACCGGGGACAGGGACGGACTAATGAAAAACTGTTTTTT. Translated, it gives CASSHRGQGRTNEKLFF.